This TCR beta chain was recovered during a study of T cells in women clearing cervical HPV infection (dated by TCRdb to 2016 to 2019). Background for the entire study: The cases were 25 women with histologically confirmed HPV16-related CIN3 or worse, and 2 of those women had invasive cancers. Controls were 20 to 30 women whose single incident HPV16 infection cleared within 12 months without precancer or cancer developing. Case blood was taken at the visit when the lesion was first identified, whereas control blood was taken when infection was no longer detected. For cases, the median interval between lesion detection and blood sampling was roughly 150 days, with an interquartile range of about 85 to 210 days. Since HLA typing was available for only a few women, HLA type could not be ruled out as a confounder. Nested within Costa Rica's Guanacaste HPV Natural History Study, an exploratory proof-of-principle case-control study compared TCR repertoires across cervical HPV16 outcomes. Cases and controls were matched on age within five years and on year of sample collection. Cases had a median age of almost 35 years compared with roughly 41 for controls, and baseline characteristics showed no significant differences between the groups. In the parent cohort, some 10,000 women aged 18 or older were enrolled in Guanacaste, Costa Rica, during 1993 to 1994 and then followed for approximately seven years. As quality controls, five blinded duplicates were added to each group, bringing the total to approximately 60 samples made up of roughly 50 participants and about ten replicates.

TCR beta CDR3 regions were amplified by multiplex PCR from an average of about 1,100 ng genomic DNA per sample using the immunoSEQ assay. To correct primer bias, the assay used a complete synthetic TCR repertoire to set an amplification baseline. The amplicons were sequenced using the Illumina platform. In the authors' own workflow: Sequence errors were corrected by clustering with frequency ratios and a modified nearest-neighbor algorithm, and the sequences were then analyzed in the immunoSEQ Analyzer using IMGT gene definitions. At each rarefaction depth, TCR richness and evenness were averaged across 20 rarefaction repeats, and any sample with fewer sequences than the depth was left out. V, D and J gene relative abundances were compared between groups with Wilcoxon rank sum tests, applying FDR correction. In the blinded duplicates, the intraclass correlation was 90% to 97% for TCR richness and averaged about 80% across 55 to 75 gene segments. TCRdb's version of the immuneACCESS table is confined to in-frame rearrangements and falls short of the full clone set. An unresolved V gene accounts for under half of the shortfall where checked; the remainder is of unknown origin. D and trimming come from the DNA, and the V and J calls and clone size come from that table. This sample's table lists about 36,000 clones. Together, the top ten hold roughly 4% of the sample.

In the case of this clone: The antigen this receptor binds is unknown. The read gets to within 3 residues of the CDR3 end, and the germline J gene fills in the rest.

Every participant had a single incident cervical HPV16 infection, and prevalent HPV16 infections were excluded. Cervical HPV DNA was detected with MY09/MY11 PCR, and genotyping was done by dot-blot hybridization. More than 14 mL of heparinized blood was centrifuged, after which the buffy coat was aliquoted, frozen at -30 degrees C, and then stored at -80 degrees C. QIAGEN kits were used to extract genomic DNA from the buffy coat specimens. General findings and caveats noted by the study authors: T-cell numbers per sample were unknown, so richness differences could reflect varying T-cell content rather than repertoire biology. CIN3+ cases had significantly higher TCR repertoire richness than controls across sequencing depths, but evenness did not differ between the groups. Lower TRBV6-7 relative abundance was observed in cases than in controls (approximately 0.1% versus 0.16%; Bonferroni P = 0.0008). The cross-sectional design could not show whether associations preceded infection or resulted from it; effector/memory subsets and HPV-specific T cells were not isolated. Random forest classifiers combining richness and V gene abundances distinguished cases from controls with an estimated AUC of about 0.79.

CDR1 and CDR2, looked up from the germline V gene, are SNHLY and FYNNEI. For this chain, trimming is 7 bases at the V end and 3 bases at the J end, and the number of junction bases without a gene match is 5. CDR3 length: 14 amino acids, cysteine to phenylalanine. Part of the CDR3 DNA is given, 33 bases translated from base 1. This receptor was taken from a woman aged 18 to 75 with a cervical HPV16 infection that either progressed to CIN3+ or cleared (not recorded which). Material: blood buffy coat. The V and J segments used are TRBV2 and TRBJ2-7, with TRBD2 matching 11 junction bases. The CDR3 here reads CASTLLAGDYEQYF. CDR3 DNA (partial): TGTGCCAGCACCTTACTAGCGGGAGACTACGAG.